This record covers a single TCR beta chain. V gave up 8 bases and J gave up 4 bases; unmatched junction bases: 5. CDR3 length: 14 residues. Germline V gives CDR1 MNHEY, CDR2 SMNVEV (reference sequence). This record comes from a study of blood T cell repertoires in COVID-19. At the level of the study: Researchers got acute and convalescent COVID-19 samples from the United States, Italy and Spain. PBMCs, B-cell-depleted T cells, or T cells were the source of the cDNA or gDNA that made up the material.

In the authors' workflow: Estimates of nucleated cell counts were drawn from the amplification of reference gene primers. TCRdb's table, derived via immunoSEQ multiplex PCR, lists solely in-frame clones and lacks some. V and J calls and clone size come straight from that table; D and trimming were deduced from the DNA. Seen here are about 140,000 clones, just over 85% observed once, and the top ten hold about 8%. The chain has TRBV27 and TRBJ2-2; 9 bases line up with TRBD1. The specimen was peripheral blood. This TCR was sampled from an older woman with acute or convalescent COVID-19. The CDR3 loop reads CASFTGGVTGELFF. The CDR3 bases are TGTGCCAGCTTTACAGGGGGCGTCACCGGGGAGCTGTTTTTT.